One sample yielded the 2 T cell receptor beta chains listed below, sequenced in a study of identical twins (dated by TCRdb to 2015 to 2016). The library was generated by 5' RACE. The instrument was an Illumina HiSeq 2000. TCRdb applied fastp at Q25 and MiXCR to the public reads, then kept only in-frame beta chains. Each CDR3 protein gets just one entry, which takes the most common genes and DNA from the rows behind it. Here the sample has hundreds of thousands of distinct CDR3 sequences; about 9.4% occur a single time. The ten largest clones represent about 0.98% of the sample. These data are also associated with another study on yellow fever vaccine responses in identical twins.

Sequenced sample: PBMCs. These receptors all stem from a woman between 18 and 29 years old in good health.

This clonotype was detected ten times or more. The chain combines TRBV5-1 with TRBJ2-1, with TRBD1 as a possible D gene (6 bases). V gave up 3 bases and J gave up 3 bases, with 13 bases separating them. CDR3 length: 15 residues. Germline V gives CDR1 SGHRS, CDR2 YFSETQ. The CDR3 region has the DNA TGCGCCAGCAGCTGGGGACATAAGGGCTACAATGAGCAGTTCTTC. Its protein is CASSWGHKGYNEQFF.

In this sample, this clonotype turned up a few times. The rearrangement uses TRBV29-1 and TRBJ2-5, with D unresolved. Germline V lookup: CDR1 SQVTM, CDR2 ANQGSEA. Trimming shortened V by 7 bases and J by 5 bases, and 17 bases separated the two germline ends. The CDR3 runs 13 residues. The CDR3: CSAWFRIGETQYF. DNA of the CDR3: TGCAGCGCATGGTTTAGGATCGGGGAGACCCAGTACTTC.